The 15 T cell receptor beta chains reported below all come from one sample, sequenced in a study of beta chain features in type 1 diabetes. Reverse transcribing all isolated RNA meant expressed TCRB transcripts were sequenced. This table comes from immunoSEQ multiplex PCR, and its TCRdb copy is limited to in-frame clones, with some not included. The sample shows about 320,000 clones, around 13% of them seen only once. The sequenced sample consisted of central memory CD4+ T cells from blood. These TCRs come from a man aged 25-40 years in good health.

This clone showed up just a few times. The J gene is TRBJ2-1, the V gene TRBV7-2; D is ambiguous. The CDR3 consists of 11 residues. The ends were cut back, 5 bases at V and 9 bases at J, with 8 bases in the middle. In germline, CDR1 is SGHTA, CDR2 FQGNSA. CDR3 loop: CASSALGEQFF. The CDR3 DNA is TGTGCCAGCAGCGCTCTGGGTGAGCAGTTCTTC.

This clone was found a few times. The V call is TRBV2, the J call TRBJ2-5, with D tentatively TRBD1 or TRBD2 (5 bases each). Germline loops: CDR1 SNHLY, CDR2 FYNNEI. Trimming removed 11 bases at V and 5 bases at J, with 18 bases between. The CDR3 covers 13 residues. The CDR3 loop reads CAAGWGIRETQYF. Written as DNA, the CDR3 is TGTGCCGCGGGCTGGGGGATCAGGGAGACCCAGTACTTC.

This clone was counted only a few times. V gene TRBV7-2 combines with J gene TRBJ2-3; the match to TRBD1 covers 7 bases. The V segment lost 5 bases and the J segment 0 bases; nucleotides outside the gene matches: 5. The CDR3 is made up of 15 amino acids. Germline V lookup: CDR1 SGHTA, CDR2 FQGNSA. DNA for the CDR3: TGTGCCAGCAGCCGCACAGGGGTCAGCACAGATACGCAGTATTTT. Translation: CASSRTGVSTDTQYF. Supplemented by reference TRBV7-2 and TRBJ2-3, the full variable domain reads GAGVSQSPSNKVTEKGKDVELRCDPISGHTALYWYRQSLGQGLEFLIYFQGNSAPDKSGLPSDRFSAERTGGSVSTLTIQRTQQEDSAVYLCASSRTGVSTDTQYFGPGTRLTVL.

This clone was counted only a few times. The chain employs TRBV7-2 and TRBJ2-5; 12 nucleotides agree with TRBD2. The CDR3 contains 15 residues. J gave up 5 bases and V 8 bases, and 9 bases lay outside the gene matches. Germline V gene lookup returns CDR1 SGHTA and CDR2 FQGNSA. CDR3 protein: CASRSSGGAYETQYF. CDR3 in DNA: TGTGCCAGCCGATCTAGCGGGGGGGCCTACGAGACCCAGTACTTC.

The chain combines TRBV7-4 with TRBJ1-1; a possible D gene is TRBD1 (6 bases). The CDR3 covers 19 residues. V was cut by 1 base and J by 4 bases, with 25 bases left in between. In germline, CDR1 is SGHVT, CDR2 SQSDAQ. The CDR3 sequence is CASSLGVRQVTLRATEAFF. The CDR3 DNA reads TGTGCCAGCAGCTTAGGGGTCCGACAGGTAACTTTAAGGGCCACTGAAGCTTTCTTT.

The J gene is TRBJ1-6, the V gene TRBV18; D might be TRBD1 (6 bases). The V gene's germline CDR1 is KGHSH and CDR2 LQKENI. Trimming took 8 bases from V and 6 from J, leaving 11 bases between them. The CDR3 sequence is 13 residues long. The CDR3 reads CASTGQSNSPLHF. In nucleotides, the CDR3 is TGTGCCAGCACAGGACAGAGTAATTCACCCCTCCACTTT. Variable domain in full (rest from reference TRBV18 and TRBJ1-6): NAGVMQNPRHLVRRRGQEARLRCSPMKGHSHVYWYRQLPEEGLKFMVYLQKENIIDESGMPKERFSAEFPKEGPSILRIQQVVRGDSAAYFCASTGQSNSPLHFGNGTRLTVT.

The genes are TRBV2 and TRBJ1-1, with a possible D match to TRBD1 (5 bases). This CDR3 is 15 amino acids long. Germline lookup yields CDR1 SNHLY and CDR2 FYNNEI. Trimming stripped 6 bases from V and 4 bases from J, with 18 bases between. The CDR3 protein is CASRFPSGSGTEAFF. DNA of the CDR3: TGTGCCAGCAGGTTCCCATCAGGGTCGGGCACTGAAGCTTTCTTT.

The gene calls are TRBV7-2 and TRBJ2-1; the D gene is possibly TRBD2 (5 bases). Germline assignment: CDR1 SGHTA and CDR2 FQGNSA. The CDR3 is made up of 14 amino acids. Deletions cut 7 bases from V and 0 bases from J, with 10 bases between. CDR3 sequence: CASKAESSYNEQFF. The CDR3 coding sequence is TGTGCCAGCAAAGCGGAGAGCTCCTACAATGAGCAGTTCTTC.

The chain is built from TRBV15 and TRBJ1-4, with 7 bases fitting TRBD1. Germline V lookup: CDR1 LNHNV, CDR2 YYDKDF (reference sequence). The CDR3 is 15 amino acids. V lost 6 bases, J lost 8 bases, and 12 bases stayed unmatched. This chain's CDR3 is CATRRTGVQQEKLFF. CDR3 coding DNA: TGTGCCACCAGGAGGACAGGAGTACAGCAAGAAAAACTGTTTTTT.

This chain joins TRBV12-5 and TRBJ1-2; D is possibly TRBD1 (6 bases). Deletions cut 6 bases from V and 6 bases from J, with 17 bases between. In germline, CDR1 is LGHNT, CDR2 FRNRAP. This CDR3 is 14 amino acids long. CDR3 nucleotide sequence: TGTGCTAGTGGGCCATCCGGACAGTTAAATGGCTACACCTTC. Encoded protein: CASGPSGQLNGYTF.

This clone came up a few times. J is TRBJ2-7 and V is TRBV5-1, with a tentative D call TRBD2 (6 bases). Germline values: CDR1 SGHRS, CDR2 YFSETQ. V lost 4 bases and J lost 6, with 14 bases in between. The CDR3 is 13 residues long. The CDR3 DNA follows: TGCGCCAGCAGCCCACTTCCCGGGGGCGAGCAGTACGTC. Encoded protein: CASSPLPGGEQYV.

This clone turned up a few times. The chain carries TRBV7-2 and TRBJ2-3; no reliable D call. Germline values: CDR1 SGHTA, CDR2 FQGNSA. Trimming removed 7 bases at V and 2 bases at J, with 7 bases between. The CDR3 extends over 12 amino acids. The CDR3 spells CASNYDTDTQYF. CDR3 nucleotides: TGTGCCAGCAACTACGACACAGATACGCAGTATTTT.

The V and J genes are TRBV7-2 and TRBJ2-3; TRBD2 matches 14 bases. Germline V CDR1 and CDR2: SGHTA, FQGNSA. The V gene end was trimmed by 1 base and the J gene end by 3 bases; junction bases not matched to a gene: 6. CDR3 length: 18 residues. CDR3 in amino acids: CASSLVGTSGGRTDTQYF. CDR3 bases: TGTGCCAGCAGCTTAGTCGGGACTAGCGGGGGAAGGACAGATACGCAGTATTTT.

The CDR3 spells CASSLLALAGGSVLETQYF. The CDR3, as DNA: TGTGCCAGCTCACTTCTGGCGCTAGCGGGAGGTTCTGTGTTGGAGACCCAGTACTTC. The rearrangement uses TRBV18 and TRBJ2-5; 11 nucleotides line up with TRBD2. CDR3 length: 19 residues. With 4 bases clipped from V and 5 bases from J, the junction kept 18 bases outside the gene matches. Germline values: CDR1 KGHSH, CDR2 LQKENI. The variable domain in full, with the rest retrieved from reference TRBV18 and TRBJ2-5, is NAGVMQNPRHLVRRRGQEARLRCSPMKGHSHVYWYRQLPEEGLKFMVYLQKENIIDESGMPKERFSAEFPKEGPSILRIQQVVRGDSAAYFCASSLLALAGGSVLETQYFGPGTRLLVL.

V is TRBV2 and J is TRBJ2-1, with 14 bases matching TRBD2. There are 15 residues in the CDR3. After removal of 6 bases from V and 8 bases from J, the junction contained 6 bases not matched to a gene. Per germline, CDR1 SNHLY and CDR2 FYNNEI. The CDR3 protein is CASSARLAGGYEQFF. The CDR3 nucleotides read TGTGCCAGCAGCGCCCGACTAGCGGGAGGGTATGAGCAGTTCTTC.